This T cell receptor beta chain was sequenced for a study of shared clonotypes between healthy human individuals. Profiling relied on immunoSEQ multiplex PCR, and the TCRdb table lists in-frame clones only, not all of them. The table lists approximately 2,000,000 clones, around 93% of them singletons, with about 0.36% in the top ten. Germline V gives CDR1 LNHDA, CDR2 SQIVND (reference sequence). The V and J ends lost 9 bases and 10 bases, in that order; junction bases with no gene match: 8. The CDR3 is 13 residues long. This chain uses TRBV19 with TRBJ1-4, with TRBD1 matching over 10 bases. This TCR was sampled from a man between 18 and 35 years old in good health. Some clones in this sample may be carry-over from other donors' samples. What was sequenced was naive CD4+ T cells from PBMCs. Subset specified: CD45RA+ positively selected. Written as DNA, the CDR3 is TGTGCCAGCAGTCGGGACAGGGGTGGAAAACTGTTTTTT. Amino acid sequence: CASSRDRGGKLFF.